This T cell receptor (beta chain) was identified in a study of T cells of healthy individuals. The table lists this clonotype with a few counts. Via MiXCR, TCRdb re-called the 5' RACE reads, giving one row per CDR3 protein. There are approximately 52,000 distinct CDR3 sequences in the sample; approximately 15% occur only once, and about 16% lies in the top ten. This CDR3 is built from 17 residues. J lost 6 bases, V lost 5 bases, and 13 bases had no gene match. Per germline, CDR1 SGHVS and CDR2 FNYEAQ. This TCR was recovered from a human donor in good health. The chain links TRBV7-6 to TRBJ2-3, with TRBD1 identical over 11 bases. The CDR3 sequence: CASSPGQGAFLGDTQYF. The CDR3 bases are TGTGCCAGCAGCCCTGGACAGGGGGCGTTTTTGGGGGATACGCAGTATTTT.